This record covers a single T cell receptor (beta chain). This record comes from a study of blood T cell repertoires in COVID-19. Per the original data handling: Reference gene primer amplification gave nucleated cell count estimates. Clones were read by immunoSEQ multiplex PCR, and TCRdb kept only the in-frame ones, dropping some. The V and J calls and the clone size are those of that table, but D and trimming were determined from the DNA. The sample carries some 83,000 clones, roughly 90% recorded once. Germline CDR1 MNHEY, CDR2 SMNVEV (reference sequence). The CDR3 is made up of 15 amino acids. With 4 bases clipped from V and 6 bases from J, the junction kept 9 bases outside the gene matches.

The sample comprised peripheral blood. This clonotype was obtained from a man between 45 and 60 years old with acute or convalescent COVID-19. The chain employs TRBV27 and TRBJ2-3; TRBD2 agrees at 8 bases. Here the CDR3 DNA reads TGTGCCAGCAGTTACGACGGGGGGGACGGGGATACGCAGTATTTT. It codes for CASSYDGGDGDTQYF.